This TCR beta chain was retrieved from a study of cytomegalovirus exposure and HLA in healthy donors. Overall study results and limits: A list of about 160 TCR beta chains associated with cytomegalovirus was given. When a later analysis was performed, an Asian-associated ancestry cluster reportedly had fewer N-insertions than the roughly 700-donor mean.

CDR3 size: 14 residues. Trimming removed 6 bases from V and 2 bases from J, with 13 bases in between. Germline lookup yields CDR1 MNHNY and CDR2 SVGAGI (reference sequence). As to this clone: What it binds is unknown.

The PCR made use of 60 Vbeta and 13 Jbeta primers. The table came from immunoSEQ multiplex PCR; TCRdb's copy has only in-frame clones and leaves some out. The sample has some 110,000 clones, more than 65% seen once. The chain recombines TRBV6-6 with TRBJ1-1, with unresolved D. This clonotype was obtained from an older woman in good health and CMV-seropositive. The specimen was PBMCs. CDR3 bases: TGTGCCAGCAGCCCCCGGGCGGGAAACACTGAAGCTTTCTTT. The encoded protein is CASSPRAGNTEAFF.